A selection of T cell receptor beta chains follows, all from one sample in a study of response to subunit inactivated influenza vaccine. Via MiXCR, TCRdb re-called the RT-PCR reads, giving one row per CDR3 protein. Here the sample spans around 520,000 distinct CDR3 sequences, roughly 10% being singletons. This material consisted of PBMCs from blood, taken on the day of vaccination. Receptors originate from a man aged 45-65 years who received an inactivated influenza vaccine. Both conserved end residues are part of each CDR3. Fields, in order: CDR3 protein, CDR3 DNA, clone size, CDR3 length, D gene, V gene, J gene. D genes are given only for firm matches. Some rows mark clone size as missing; the rest say once, few, many or name a class of expanded clone.

CDR3 protein: CASSPRLGAFYEQYF
CDR3 DNA: TGTGCCAGCAGTCCGCGTTTAGGCGCCTTCTACGAGCAGTACTTC
clone size: many
CDR3 length: 15
D gene: NA
V gene: TRBV6-2/TRBV6-3
J gene: TRBJ2-7

CDR3 protein: CASSLGDGRFTDTQYF
CDR3 DNA: TGTGCCAGCAGCTTGGGGGACGGAAGATTCACAGATACGCAGTATTTT
clone size: many
CDR3 length: 16
D gene: NA
V gene: TRBV5-6
J gene: TRBJ2-3

CDR3 protein: CASSLGHDEQFF
CDR3 DNA: TGTGCCAGCAGTTTAGGGCACGATGAGCAGTTCTTC
clone size: many
CDR3 length: 12
D gene: NA
V gene: TRBV12-3/TRBV12-4
J gene: TRBJ2-1

CDR3 protein: CATSRAGSGTGEKLFF
CDR3 DNA: TGTGCCACCAGCAGAGCTGGGTCCGGGACTGGTGAAAAACTGTTTTTT
clone size: many
CDR3 length: 16
D gene: NA
V gene: TRBV15
J gene: TRBJ1-4

CDR3 protein: CSVEDEVERGSYEQYF
CDR3 DNA: TGCAGCGTTGAAGATGAGGTTGAGCGCGGATCCTACGAGCAGTACTTC
clone size: few
CDR3 length: 16
D gene: NA
V gene: TRBV29-1
J gene: TRBJ2-7

CDR3 protein: CASSVVGGSYNEQFF
CDR3 DNA: TGTGCCAGCAGCGTAGTGGGGGGTTCCTACAATGAGCAGTTCTTC
clone size: NA
CDR3 length: 15
D gene: NA
V gene: TRBV9
J gene: TRBJ2-1

CDR3 protein: CASSVSTQTYEQYF
CDR3 DNA: TGCGCCAGCAGCGTATCGACACAGACCTACGAGCAGTACTTC
clone size: many
CDR3 length: 14
D gene: NA
V gene: TRBV5-1
J gene: TRBJ2-7

CDR3 protein: CSVAVRRDEQYF
CDR3 DNA: TGCAGCGTTGCCGTCAGGAGAGACGAGCAGTACTTC
clone size: few
CDR3 length: 12
D gene: NA
V gene: TRBV29-1
J gene: TRBJ2-7

CDR3 protein: CASSYNQGAYNEQFF
CDR3 DNA: TGTGCCAGCAGTTACAATCAGGGGGCTTACAATGAGCAGTTCTTC
clone size: few
CDR3 length: 15
D gene: TRBD1
V gene: TRBV6-2/TRBV6-3
J gene: TRBJ2-1

CDR3 protein: CAISTALGLAGQNEQFF
CDR3 DNA: TGTGCCATCAGTACAGCCCTCGGACTAGCGGGGCAAAATGAGCAGTTCTTC
clone size: NA
CDR3 length: 17
D gene: TRBD2
V gene: TRBV10-3
J gene: TRBJ2-1

CDR3 protein: CASRRTDRELFF
CDR3 DNA: TGTGCCAGCAGGAGGACGGACAGGGAGCTGTTTTTT
clone size: NA
CDR3 length: 12
D gene: NA
V gene: TRBV6-2/TRBV6-3
J gene: TRBJ2-2

CDR3 protein: CSVERRMNTEAFF
CDR3 DNA: TGCAGCGTTGAGAGACGGATGAACACTGAAGCTTTCTTT
clone size: NA
CDR3 length: 13
D gene: NA
V gene: TRBV29-1
J gene: TRBJ1-1

CDR3 protein: CASGLAEYQETQYF
CDR3 DNA: TGTGCCAGCGGACTAGCGGAGTACCAAGAGACCCAGTACTTC
clone size: NA
CDR3 length: 14
D gene: TRBD2
V gene: TRBV5-5
J gene: TRBJ2-5

CDR3 protein: CASSGSPGMRPIGGSYEQYF
CDR3 DNA: TGTGCCAGCAGTGGATCCCCGGGAATGCGACCCATAGGGGGGTCCTACGAGCAGTACTTC
clone size: NA
CDR3 length: 20
D gene: NA
V gene: TRBV6-1
J gene: TRBJ2-7

CDR3 protein: CSANSQGGYEQYF
CDR3 DNA: TGCAGTGCTAATTCCCAGGGAGGGTACGAGCAGTACTTC
clone size: few
CDR3 length: 13
D gene: TRBD2
V gene: TRBV20-1
J gene: TRBJ2-7

CDR3 protein: CSVDLRDSQETQYF
CDR3 DNA: TGCAGCGTTGACCTCCGGGACTCGCAAGAGACCCAGTACTTC
clone size: few
CDR3 length: 14
D gene: NA
V gene: TRBV29-1
J gene: TRBJ2-5

CDR3 protein: CATSATAKNTGELFF
CDR3 DNA: TGTGCCACCAGTGCGACAGCGAAGAACACCGGGGAGCTGTTTTTT
clone size: NA
CDR3 length: 15
D gene: NA
V gene: TRBV24-1
J gene: TRBJ2-2

CDR3 protein: CASSLRGALDEQYF
CDR3 DNA: TGTGCCAGCAGCTTAAGGGGGGCTCTGGACGAGCAGTACTTC
clone size: NA
CDR3 length: 14
D gene: NA
V gene: TRBV7-2
J gene: TRBJ2-7

CDR3 protein: CASSTGGASEQYF
CDR3 DNA: TGTGCCAGCAGTACCGGGGGAGCGAGCGAGCAGTACTTC
clone size: few
CDR3 length: 13
D gene: NA
V gene: TRBV28
J gene: TRBJ2-7

CDR3 protein: CASSDRGATQYF
CDR3 DNA: TGCGCCAGCAGCGACAGGGGGGCGACCCAGTACTTC
clone size: once
CDR3 length: 12
D gene: TRBD1
V gene: TRBV4-1
J gene: TRBJ2-5

CDR3 protein: CASSPWVNTEASF
CDR3 DNA: TGTGCCAGCAGCCCCTGGGTGAACACTGAAGCTTCCTTT
clone size: once
CDR3 length: 13
D gene: NA
V gene: TRBV7-2
J gene: TRBJ1-1

CDR3 protein: CASSLAGTGGNSPLHF
CDR3 DNA: TGCGCCAGCAGCTTGGCCGGGACAGGGGGCAATTCACCCCTCCACTTT
clone size: few
CDR3 length: 16
D gene: TRBD1
V gene: TRBV5-1
J gene: TRBJ1-6

CDR3 protein: CASSQAPGLVAYEQYF
CDR3 DNA: TGTGCCAGCAGCCAAGCCCCGGGACTAGTTGCCTACGAGCAGTACTTC
clone size: NA
CDR3 length: 16
D gene: TRBD2
V gene: TRBV3-1
J gene: TRBJ2-7

CDR3 protein: CASSGDGSFTDTQYF
CDR3 DNA: TGTGCCAGCAGCGGAGACGGGAGTTTCACAGATACGCAGTATTTT
clone size: NA
CDR3 length: 15
D gene: NA
V gene: TRBV9
J gene: TRBJ2-3

CDR3 protein: CASSLEPRGRIFSTDTQYF
CDR3 DNA: TGTGCCAGCAGCTTAGAGCCCAGGGGGCGAATTTTTAGCACAGATACGCAGTATTTT
clone size: few
CDR3 length: 19
D gene: TRBD1
V gene: TRBV7-8
J gene: TRBJ2-3

CDR3 protein: CASSPDARGKDVADTQYF
CDR3 DNA: TGTGCCAGCTCACCCGACGCTCGTGGCAAGGACGTCGCAGATACGCAGTATTTT
clone size: NA
CDR3 length: 18
D gene: NA
V gene: TRBV18
J gene: TRBJ2-3

CDR3 protein: CASSEWRKVDTQYF
CDR3 DNA: TGTGCCAGCAGTGAATGGCGGAAGGTCGATACGCAGTATTTT
clone size: few
CDR3 length: 14
D gene: NA
V gene: TRBV2
J gene: TRBJ2-3

CDR3 protein: CATSRDRGTYWPYEQYF
CDR3 DNA: TGTGCCACCAGCAGAGATCGTGGGACCTATTGGCCCTACGAGCAGTACTTC
clone size: NA
CDR3 length: 17
D gene: NA
V gene: TRBV15
J gene: TRBJ2-7

CDR3 protein: CSVALGQNSGNTIYF
CDR3 DNA: TGCAGCGTTGCGCTAGGACAGAACTCTGGAAACACCATATATTTT
clone size: NA
CDR3 length: 15
D gene: NA
V gene: TRBV29-1
J gene: TRBJ1-3

CDR3 protein: CASSQDLSRTVTSYEQYF
CDR3 DNA: TGTGCCAGCAGCCAAGACCTTAGCCGGACAGTTACCTCCTACGAGCAGTACTTC
clone size: many
CDR3 length: 18
D gene: NA
V gene: TRBV4-2
J gene: TRBJ2-7

CDR3 protein: CASSHRDRGTDTQYF
CDR3 DNA: TGCGCCAGCAGCCATAGGGACAGGGGAACAGATACGCAGTATTTT
clone size: many
CDR3 length: 15
D gene: TRBD1
V gene: TRBV4-3
J gene: TRBJ2-3

CDR3 protein: CASSFGGLSYNQPQHF
CDR3 DNA: TGTGCCAGCAGTTTTGGGGGGTTGAGTTACAATCAGCCCCAGCATTTT
clone size: few
CDR3 length: 16
D gene: NA
V gene: TRBV12-3/TRBV12-4
J gene: TRBJ1-5

CDR3 protein: CASSLSYGELFF
CDR3 DNA: TGTGCCAGCAGCTTATCATACGGGGAGCTGTTTTTT
clone size: NA
CDR3 length: 12
D gene: NA
V gene: TRBV7-9
J gene: TRBJ2-2

CDR3 protein: CASRGTGDHQPQHF
CDR3 DNA: TGTGCCAGCCGTGGGACAGGGGATCACCAGCCCCAGCATTTT
clone size: few
CDR3 length: 14
D gene: TRBD1
V gene: TRBV25-1
J gene: TRBJ1-5

CDR3 protein: CASSPAGRGSNYGYTF
CDR3 DNA: TGTGCCAGCAGTCCCGCCGGTAGGGGTAGTAACTATGGCTACACCTTC
clone size: NA
CDR3 length: 16
D gene: NA
V gene: TRBV2
J gene: TRBJ1-2

CDR3 protein: CASRTGRYNEQFF
CDR3 DNA: TGTGCCAGCAGAACGGGTCGCTACAATGAGCAGTTCTTC
clone size: NA
CDR3 length: 13
D gene: NA
V gene: TRBV6-1
J gene: TRBJ2-1

CDR3 protein: CASSLETWRGELFF
CDR3 DNA: TGCGCCAGCAGTCTTGAGACCTGGCGAGGGGAGCTGTTTTTT
clone size: NA
CDR3 length: 14
D gene: NA
V gene: TRBV23-1
J gene: TRBJ2-2

CDR3 protein: CASSLARRRNSYEQYF
CDR3 DNA: TGTGCCAGCAGCTTAGCGCGGCGGCGTAATTCCTACGAGCAGTACTTC
clone size: few
CDR3 length: 16
D gene: NA
V gene: TRBV7-2
J gene: TRBJ2-7

CDR3 protein: CASSLPSLETQYF
CDR3 DNA: TGTGCCAGCAGCTTACCCTCCTTAGAGACCCAGTACTTC
clone size: few
CDR3 length: 13
D gene: NA
V gene: TRBV7-2
J gene: TRBJ2-5

CDR3 protein: CASSFRQSSYNEQFF
CDR3 DNA: TGTGCCAGCAGCTTTCGACAGAGCTCCTACAATGAGCAGTTCTTC
clone size: NA
CDR3 length: 15
D gene: NA
V gene: TRBV5-5
J gene: TRBJ2-1

CDR3 protein: CASSRWGVGAFF
CDR3 DNA: TGTGCCAGCAGCCGCTGGGGAGTGGGCGCTTTCTTT
clone size: few
CDR3 length: 12
D gene: NA
V gene: TRBV3-1
J gene: TRBJ1-1

CDR3 protein: CASSLFQGKETQYF
CDR3 DNA: TGTGCCAGCAGCTTGTTTCAGGGGAAAGAGACCCAGTACTTC
clone size: few
CDR3 length: 14
D gene: NA
V gene: TRBV7-9
J gene: TRBJ2-5

CDR3 protein: CASSSPGEATQETQYF
CDR3 DNA: TGTGCCAGCAGCTCCCCAGGTGAAGCTACCCAAGAGACCCAGTACTTC
clone size: few
CDR3 length: 16
D gene: NA
V gene: TRBV5-6
J gene: TRBJ2-5

CDR3 protein: CASSYRADTQYF
CDR3 DNA: TGTGCCAGCAGTTACAGGGCAGATACGCAGTATTTT
clone size: few
CDR3 length: 12
D gene: NA
V gene: TRBV6-6
J gene: TRBJ2-3

CDR3 protein: CASSAHNEQFF
CDR3 DNA: TGTGCCAGCAGCGCCCACAATGAGCAGTTCTTC
clone size: few
CDR3 length: 11
D gene: NA
V gene: TRBV7-2
J gene: TRBJ2-1